This T cell receptor (beta chain) emerged from a study of CD8 T cells in Susac syndrome. Broader study findings: The study's TCR sequencing and HLA analysis covered a relatively small number of individuals, and the study acknowledged this.

Reverse transcription of roughly 0.5 to 1 ug RNA used random hexamers. Amplification of TCR beta CDR3 spanned 54 Vbeta and 13 Jbeta via immunoSEQ multiplex PCR. TCRdb analysed the immunoSEQ multiplex PCR reads with MiXCR anew, one entry per CDR3 protein. The data show 100,000 to 150,000 distinct CDR3 sequences, about 95% seen once. V was clipped by 0 bases and J by 5 bases, with 11 bases between them. There are 15 residues in the CDR3. Germline V gene data show CDR1 as MGHRA and CDR2 as YSYEKL. TCR beta sequencing covered blood CD8+ and CD4+ T cells. TEMRA cells were enriched by FACS, and CD4+ and CD8+ T cells were negatively isolated. With respect to this clonotype: Its antigen remains unidentified.

The source is a human donor in good health. Specimen: CD4+ T cells from PBMCs. The chain links TRBV4-1 to TRBJ1-5, with no clear D. Written as DNA, the CDR3 is TGCGCCAGCAGCCAAGATGAAGTAAGGGATCAGCCCCAGCATTTT. It translates to CASSQDEVRDQPQHF.